One sample yielded the 6 T cell receptor beta chains listed below, sequenced in a study of cytotoxic CD8 clonotypes in ibrutinib-treated CLL. Profiled with immunoSEQ multiplex PCR; TCRdb holds only in-frame clones, not every one. Of hundreds of thousands of clones in the sample, roughly two thirds were seen once. The starting material was PBMCs, obtained after 36 months of ibrutinib treatment. These receptors came from a human donor with chronic lymphocytic leukemia.

J is TRBJ1-6 and V is TRBV7-9; D is unclear. Trimming stripped 1 base from V and 8 bases from J, with 9 bases between. Germline V CDR1 and CDR2: SEHNR, FQNEAQ (reference sequence). CDR3 length: 14 amino acids. The CDR3 DNA reads TGTGCCAGCAGCTTAGGAGCCCTTCATTCACCCCTCCACTTT. Translated, it gives CASSLGALHSPLHF.

The chain carries TRBV18 and TRBJ2-2; possibly TRBD2 for D (6 bases). The V gene's germline CDR1 is KGHSH and CDR2 LQKENI. The CDR3 consists of 17 residues. V was clipped by 2 bases and J by 6 bases, with 19 bases between them. The CDR3: CASSPGRRGVVAGELFF. In DNA form, the CDR3 reads TGTGCCAGCTCACCAGGTCGGAGGGGTGTTGTAGCCGGGGAGCTGTTTTTT.

The chain recombines TRBV16 with TRBJ1-2; TRBD1 agrees at 9 bases. Germline V gene data show CDR1 as KGHSY and CDR2 as FQNENV. V shed 4 bases, J shed 2 bases, and the junction held 5 bases outside the gene matches. This CDR3 is built from 15 residues. CDR3 nucleotide sequence: TGTGCCAGCAGCCCAGGACAGGGGCCAAACTATGGCTACACCTTC. Translated: CASSPGQGPNYGYTF.

V and J are TRBV29-1 and TRBJ2-7; a weak D match, TRBD2 (5 bases). Germline-derived CDR1 and CDR2 are SQVTM and ANQGSEA. V shed 3 bases and J shed 3 bases, with 9 bases lying between them. This CDR3 spans 12 amino acids. CDR3 sequence reads: CSVEAGGYEQYF. The CDR3 DNA is TGCAGCGTTGAGGCAGGAGGCTACGAGCAGTACTTC.

V is TRBV28 and J is TRBJ1-5; no firm D call. This CDR3 comprises 12 residues. V was trimmed by 2 bases and J by 11 bases, leaving 10 bases between them. From germline, CDR1 is MDHEN and CDR2 SYDVKM. CDR3 in amino acids: CASSLVSATQHF. The CDR3 DNA follows: TGTGCCAGCAGTTTAGTGAGTGCGACCCAGCATTTT.

The rearrangement uses TRBV29-1 and TRBJ2-7; D assignment may be TRBD1 or TRBD2 (6 bases each). Germline values: CDR1 SQVTM, CDR2 ANQGSEA. V was shortened by 4 bases and J by 2 bases, with 15 bases between the two germline ends. There are 14 residues in the CDR3. CDR3 region: CSVAGPGGTYEQYF. The CDR3 nucleotides are TGCAGCGTTGCTGGGCCCGGGGGCACCTACGAGCAGTACTTC.